A single sample is the source of the 10 T cell receptor beta chains below, sequenced in a study of cytomegalovirus exposure and HLA in healthy donors. A multiplex PCR was run with 60 Vbeta primers and 13 Jbeta primers. Method: immunoSEQ multiplex PCR; TCRdb's copy keeps in-frame clones and lacks some. The sample consists of about 140,000 clones, roughly 77% of them appearing once. Sequencing input: PBMCs. The receptors originated from a female donor in good health and CMV-seronegative.

This sequence joins TRBV7-6 and TRBJ2-5; TRBD1 matches at 7 bases. Looked up from germline, CDR1 is SGHVS and CDR2 is FNYEAQ. The CDR3 totals 16 residues. The V segment lost 4 bases and the J segment 5 bases; nucleotides outside the gene matches: 13. CDR3 sequence: CASSSLGGQSLETQYF. Written as DNA, the CDR3 is TGTGCCAGCAGCTCCTTAGGGGGACAGTCTTTGGAGACCCAGTACTTC.

A few counts support this clone. The chain is built from TRBV9 and TRBJ2-1, with 7 bases aligning to TRBD2. V lost 3 bases to trimming and J lost 2 bases; unmatched junction nucleotides: 2. Germline loops: CDR1 SGDLS, CDR2 YYNGEE. CDR3 length: 14 amino acids. The DNA for the CDR3 is TGTGCCAGCAGCGAGGCGGGGGCCTACAATGAGCAGTTCTTC. Protein sequence: CASSEAGAYNEQFF.

This clone was found a few times. This rearrangement joins TRBV7-2 to TRBJ1-2, with TRBD1 matching over 11 bases. Germline lookup yields CDR1 SGHTA and CDR2 FQGNSA. The ends lost 3 bases at V and 4 bases at J; junction bases unmatched: 10. This CDR3 is built from 17 residues. CDR3 nucleotide sequence: TGTGCCAGCAGCTTTCGTGGACAGGGGGCCCGAGGCTATGGCTACACCTTC. Its translation is CASSFRGQGARGYGYTF. Drawing the rest from reference TRBV7-2 and TRBJ1-2, the complete variable domain is GAGVSQSPSNKVTEKGKDVELRCDPISGHTALYWYRQSLGQGLEFLIYFQGNSAPDKSGLPSDRFSAERTGGSVSTLTIQRTQQEDSAVYLCASSFRGQGARGYGYTFGSGTRLTVV.

The chain recombines TRBV7-9 with TRBJ2-5, with 7 bases identical to TRBD1. Looked up from germline, CDR1 is SEHNR and CDR2 is FQNEAQ (reference sequence). This CDR3 is 15 amino acids long. V lost 3 bases to trimming and J lost 2 bases; unmatched junction nucleotides: 6. Here the CDR3 reads CASSFPRGNQETQYF. The CDR3 DNA reads TGTGCCAGCAGCTTTCCCAGGGGGAATCAAGAGACCCAGTACTTC.

This clone was seen a single time. Other DNA sequences in this specimen translate into the identical CDR3. CDR3 nucleotide sequence: TGTGCCAGCAGCTTAGACAGAAATCAGCCCCAGCATTTT. Encoded protein: CASSLDRNQPQHF. The V and J genes are TRBV7-8 and TRBJ1-5; D gene uncertain. Germline V CDR1 and CDR2: SGHVS, FQNEAQ. The CDR3 totals 13 residues. V lost 1 base and J lost 4, with 5 bases in between.

This clone was detected only once. The chain links TRBV7-3 to TRBJ2-6; D is unresolved. Deletions cut 5 bases from V and 3 bases from J, with 8 bases between. Germline V CDR1 and CDR2: SGHTA, FQGTGA. The CDR3 extends over 14 amino acids. The CDR3 sequence: CASSPQRGANVLTF. The CDR3 DNA sequence: TGTGCCAGCAGCCCCCAGCGTGGGGCCAACGTCCTGACTTTC.

The chain employs TRBV27 and TRBJ1-1; D uncertain. V gave up 2 bases and J gave up 0 bases, with 7 bases separating them. Germline loops: CDR1 MNHEY, CDR2 SMNVEV (reference sequence). CDR3 size: 14 residues. CDR3 coding DNA: TGTGCCAGCAGTTTACTGTCTATGAACACTGAAGCTTTCTTT. Protein sequence: CASSLLSMNTEAFF.

The genes are TRBV6-6 and TRBJ1-1; the match to TRBD1 covers 9 bases. The CDR3 consists of 16 residues. Trimming took 2 bases from V and 11 from J; bases not matched to a gene: 15. Per the germline V gene, CDR1 is MNHNY and CDR2 is SVGAGI (reference sequence). In DNA form, the CDR3 reads TGTGCCAGCAGTTACCAGGGACAGGGAACCTCTCGCCCGGCTTTCTTT. Encoded protein: CASSYQGQGTSRPAFF.

The chain uses TRBV21-1 and TRBJ1-2; TRBD1 is taken as the D call from the table, unchecked against the DNA. TRBV21-1 is a pseudogene locus. The length of the CDR3 is 13 residues. The CDR3 DNA follows: TGTGCCAGCATCCCAGGGGGTAGGTATGGCTACACCTTC. Translated, it gives CASIPGGRYGYTF.

The chain links TRBV7-2 to TRBJ2-2, with 7 bases lining up with TRBD2. V shed 5 bases, J shed 6 bases, and the junction held 6 bases outside the gene matches. CDR1 and CDR2 (germline): SGHTA, FQGNSA. This CDR3 is built from 14 residues. CDR3 sequence reads: CASSPGREAGELFF. CDR3 coding DNA: TGTGCCAGCAGCCCAGGGAGGGAGGCCGGGGAGCTGTTTTTT.